This TCR beta chain derives from a study of blood T cell repertoires in COVID-19. Germline V gene lookup returns CDR1 MDHEN and CDR2 SYDVKM. This CDR3 has 13 residues. J was trimmed by 3 bases and V by 6 bases; bases with no gene match: 3. TCRdb keeps only in-frame clones here, not all; method: immunoSEQ multiplex PCR. The sample includes roughly 250,000 clones, roughly 80% seen only once; the top ten take about 4.8%. The source is a woman aged 65 to 85 with acute or convalescent COVID-19. The sample comprised peripheral blood. The chain has TRBV28 and TRBJ2-7; 9 bases match TRBD1. CDR3 region: CASSQGQGYEQYF. The CDR3 DNA is TGTGCCAGCAGCCAGGGACAGGGCTACGAGCAGTACTTC.